These T cell receptor beta chains were read from a single sample in a study of T cell responses to AZD1222 COVID-19 vaccine. Some clones are missing from TCRdb's copy, which holds only in-frame ones; the method was immunoSEQ multiplex PCR. The top ten hold over 3% of the sample, which has 90,000 to 150,000 clones, around 87% seen once. The sample in question was peripheral blood, obtained on day 0 of AZD1222 vaccination. The receptor source for this set is an adult in good health. The CDR3 runs from the conserved cysteine through the conserved F or W. The D gene is left open where the match is weak. A row's size may be missing; if present it is once, few, many or a size class.

V gene	D gene	clone size	J gene	CDR3 DNA	CDR3 protein
TRBV5-1	TRBD2	-	TRBJ2-3	TGCGCCAGCAGACTAGCGGGAAGCACAGATACGCAGTATTTT	CASRLAGSTDTQYF
TRBV18	TRBD1	-	TRBJ1-5	TGTGCCAGCTCACCACAAGGACAGGGAGACGGGGGCAATCAGCCCCAGCATTTT	CASSPQGQGDGGNQPQHF
TRBV6-1	TRBD1	-	TRBJ1-2	TGTGCCAGCAGTGAGCAGGGGGCTAACTATGGCTACACCTTC	CASSEQGANYGYTF
TRBV19	TRBD1	-	TRBJ1-3	TGTGCCACCTTACAGGGGACCTCTGGAAACACCATATATTTT	CATLQGTSGNTIYF
TRBV4-3	TRBD1	-	TRBJ2-1	TGCGCCAGCAGCTCACCCAGGGGGAGAGTCAATGAGCAGTTCTTC	CASSSPRGRVNEQFF
TRBV5-8	-	-	TRBJ2-7	TGTGCCAGCAGCTTAGGCGACGCCAAAACCCACGAGCAGTACTTC	CASSLGDAKTHEQYF
TRBV5-6	-	-	TRBJ2-5	TGTGCCAGTAACACAAAGTGGAACAGGGTACGGCAAGAGACCCAGTACTTC	CASNTKWNRVRQETQYF
TRBV6-2/TRBV6-3	-	-	TRBJ1-3	TGTGCCAGCAGTTACTTGTTGAGGGGCCCTTCGTCTGGAAACACCATATATTTT	CASSYLLRGPSSGNTIYF
TRBV6-5	-	-	TRBJ2-7	TGTGCCAGCAGGTATCCCGGGGGCGAGACCTACGAGCAGTACTTC	CASRYPGGETYEQYF
TRBV7-2	TRBD1	few	TRBJ1-2	TGTGCCAGCAGCACAGGGGATTTAGGTGGCTACACCTTC	CASSTGDLGGYTF
TRBV21-1	-	-	TRBJ1-1	TGTGCCAGCTCCATGGACAGAAACTTATTGGGGAACACTGAAGCTTTCTTT	CASSMDRNLLGNTEAFF
TRBV6-1	-	-	TRBJ1-1	TGTGCCAGCAGGGAAGGGACTGAAGCTTTCTTT	CASREGTEAFF
TRBV11-2	-	-	TRBJ1-1	TGTGCCAGCAGCTTAGAGAGGGCGCGGAACACTGAAGCTTTCTTT	CASSLERARNTEAFF
TRBV4-3	-	-	TRBJ1-2	TGCGCCAGCAGCCAAGTGGACAGAAACTATGGCTACACCTTC	CASSQVDRNYGYTF
TRBV19	-	-	TRBJ1-5	TGTGCCAGTAGTTCGGGGGCAGCAAGTTATAGCAATCAGCCCCAGCATTTT	CASSSGAASYSNQPQHF
TRBV6-1	TRBD1	-	TRBJ1-2	TGTGCCAGCAGTGAAGCCTCACTACAGGGGGCTGAAGGCTACACCTTC	CASSEASLQGAEGYTF
TRBV10-3	-	-	TRBJ1-2	TGTGCCATCAGGGGGGTTAGGTTTTATGGGGAGCCCCCTAACTATGGCTACACCTTC	CAIRGVRFYGEPPNYGYTF
TRBV6-5	-	-	TRBJ1-2	TGTGCCAGCAGTCCTCAGGGCGGTAGATATGGCTACACCTTC	CASSPQGGRYGYTF
TRBV19	-	-	TRBJ1-5	TGTGCCAGTAGCATGGGGGGGCCCAATCAGCCCCAGCATTTT	CASSMGGPNQPQHF
TRBV5-8	-	-	TRBJ2-6	TGTGCCAGCGGGGTGGGCCTAAACTCTGGGGCCAACGTCCTGACTTTC	CASGVGLNSGANVLTF
TRBV10-1	-	-	TRBJ2-7	TGCGCCAGCAGTGATGGGGACGAGCAGTACTTC	CASSDGDEQYF
TRBV7-9	-	-	TRBJ2-1	TGTGCCAGCAACCTCGGTCTAGGGTTTGGCTCCTACAATGAGCAGTTCTTC	CASNLGLGFGSYNEQFF
TRBV6-5	-	-	TRBJ1-1	TGTGCCAGCAGCACAGGGTTCACTGAAGCTTTCTTT	CASSTGFTEAFF